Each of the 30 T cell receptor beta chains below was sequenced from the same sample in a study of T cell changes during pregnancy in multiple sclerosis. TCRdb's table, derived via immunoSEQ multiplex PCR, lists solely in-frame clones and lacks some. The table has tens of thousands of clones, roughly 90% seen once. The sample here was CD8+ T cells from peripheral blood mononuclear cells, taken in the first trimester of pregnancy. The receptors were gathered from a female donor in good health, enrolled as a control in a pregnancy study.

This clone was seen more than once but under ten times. The CDR3 loop is CSVPPGGSGGYTF. CDR3 nucleotide sequence: TGCAGCGTGCCCCCAGGGGGATCCGGGGGCTACACCTTC. The chain couples TRBV29-1 to TRBJ1-2; 7 bases fit TRBD1. V shed 6 bases and J 8 bases; nucleotides not matched to a gene: 12. CDR1 SQVTM and CDR2 ANQGSEA come from the germline V gene. CDR3 length: 13 amino acids.

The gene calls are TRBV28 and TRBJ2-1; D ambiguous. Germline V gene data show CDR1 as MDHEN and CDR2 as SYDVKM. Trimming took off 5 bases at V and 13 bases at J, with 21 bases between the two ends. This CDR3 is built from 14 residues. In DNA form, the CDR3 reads TGTGCCAGCAGTCCTCGGGTAGCTACAATCAATCAGTTCTTC. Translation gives CASSPRVATINQFF.

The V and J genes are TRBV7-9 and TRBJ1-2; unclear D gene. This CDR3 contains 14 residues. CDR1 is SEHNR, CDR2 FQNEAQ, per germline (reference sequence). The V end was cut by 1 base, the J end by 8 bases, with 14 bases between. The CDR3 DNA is TGTGCCAGCAGCTTAGAGTCTTCGGGGTTGGGCTACACCTTC. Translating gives CASSLESSGLGYTF.

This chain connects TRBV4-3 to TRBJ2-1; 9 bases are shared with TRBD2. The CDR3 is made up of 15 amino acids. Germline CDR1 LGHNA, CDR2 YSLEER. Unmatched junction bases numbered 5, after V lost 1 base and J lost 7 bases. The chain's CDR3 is CASSQAERGENEQFF. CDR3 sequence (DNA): TGCGCCAGCAGCCAAGCTGAGCGGGGGGAAAATGAGCAGTTCTTC.

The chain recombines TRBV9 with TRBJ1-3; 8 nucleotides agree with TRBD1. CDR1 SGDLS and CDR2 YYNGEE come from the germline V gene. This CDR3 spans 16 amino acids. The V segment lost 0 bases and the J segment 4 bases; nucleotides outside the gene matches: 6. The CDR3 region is CASSVDRTGHGNTIYF. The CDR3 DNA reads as TGTGCCAGCAGCGTAGACAGGACAGGGCACGGAAACACCATATATTTT. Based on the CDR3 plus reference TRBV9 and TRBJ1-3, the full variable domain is DSGVTQTPKHLITATGQRVTLRCSPRSGDLSVYWYQQSLDQGLQFLIQYYNGEERAKGNILERFSAQQFPDLHSELNLSSLELGDSALYFCASSVDRTGHGNTIYFGEGSWLTVV.

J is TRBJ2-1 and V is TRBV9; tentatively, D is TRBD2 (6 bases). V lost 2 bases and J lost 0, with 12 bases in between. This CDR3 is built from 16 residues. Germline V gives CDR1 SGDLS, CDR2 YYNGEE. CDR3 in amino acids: CASSVTGGDSYNEQFF. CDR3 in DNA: TGTGCCAGCAGCGTCACCGGGGGAGACTCCTACAATGAGCAGTTCTTC.

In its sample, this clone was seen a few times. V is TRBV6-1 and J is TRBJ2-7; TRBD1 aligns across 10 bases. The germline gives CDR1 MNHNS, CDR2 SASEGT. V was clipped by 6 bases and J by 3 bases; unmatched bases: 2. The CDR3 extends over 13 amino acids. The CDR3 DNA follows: TGTGCCAGCAGAAGGACAGGGGGCTACGAGCAGTACTTC. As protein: CASRRTGGYEQYF.

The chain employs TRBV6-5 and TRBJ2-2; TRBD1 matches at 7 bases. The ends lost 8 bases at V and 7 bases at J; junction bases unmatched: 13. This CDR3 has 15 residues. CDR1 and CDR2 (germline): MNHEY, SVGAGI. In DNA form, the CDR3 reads TGTGCCAGCCTCGACAGGGAAGTGGAAGGCGGGGAGCTGTTTTTT. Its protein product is CASLDREVEGGELFF.

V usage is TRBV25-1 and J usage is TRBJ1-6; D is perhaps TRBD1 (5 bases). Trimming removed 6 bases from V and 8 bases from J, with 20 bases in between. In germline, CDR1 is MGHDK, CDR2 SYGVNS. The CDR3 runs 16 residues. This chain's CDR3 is CASSREPPGQDSPLHF. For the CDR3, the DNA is TGTGCCAGCAGCCGTGAACCCCCAGGGCAAGATTCACCCCTCCACTTT. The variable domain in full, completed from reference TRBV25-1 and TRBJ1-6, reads EADIYQTPRYLVIGTGKKITLECSQTMGHDKMYWYQQDPGMELHLIHYSYGVNSTEKGDLSSESTVSRIRTEHFPLTLESARPSHTSQYLCASSREPPGQDSPLHFGNGTRLTVT.

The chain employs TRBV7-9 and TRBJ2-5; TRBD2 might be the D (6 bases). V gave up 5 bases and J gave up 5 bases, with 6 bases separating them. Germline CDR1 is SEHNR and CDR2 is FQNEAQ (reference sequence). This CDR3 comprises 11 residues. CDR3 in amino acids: CASSRGETQYF. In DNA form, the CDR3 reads TGTGCCAGCAGCCGGGGGGAGACCCAGTACTTC.

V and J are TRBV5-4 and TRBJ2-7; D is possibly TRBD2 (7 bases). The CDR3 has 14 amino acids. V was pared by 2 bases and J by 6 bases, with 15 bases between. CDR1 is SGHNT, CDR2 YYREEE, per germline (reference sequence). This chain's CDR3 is CASSLRGAGVEQYF. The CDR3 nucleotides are TGTGCCAGCAGCTTACGGGGGGCAGGGGTCGAGCAGTACTTC.

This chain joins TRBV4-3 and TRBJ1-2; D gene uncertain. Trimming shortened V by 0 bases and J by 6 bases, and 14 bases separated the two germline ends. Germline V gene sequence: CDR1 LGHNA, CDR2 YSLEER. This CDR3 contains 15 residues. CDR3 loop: CASSQDTSWANGYTF. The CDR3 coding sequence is TGCGCCAGCAGCCAAGATACAAGCTGGGCTAATGGCTACACCTTC.

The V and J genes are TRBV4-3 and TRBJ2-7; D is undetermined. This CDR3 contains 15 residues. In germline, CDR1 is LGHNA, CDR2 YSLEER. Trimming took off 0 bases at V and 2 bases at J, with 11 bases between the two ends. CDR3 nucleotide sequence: TGCGCCAGCAGCCAAGATCGAGGAAACACCTACGAGCAGTACTTC. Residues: CASSQDRGNTYEQYF.

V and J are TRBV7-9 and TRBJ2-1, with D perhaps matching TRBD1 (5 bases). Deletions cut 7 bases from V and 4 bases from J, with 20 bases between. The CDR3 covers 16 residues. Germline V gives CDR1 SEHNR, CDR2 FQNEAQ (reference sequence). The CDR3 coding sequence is TGTGCCAGCATCCCCCAGGGAAACGCCGCTTACAATGAGCAGTTCTTC. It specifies CASIPQGNAAYNEQFF.

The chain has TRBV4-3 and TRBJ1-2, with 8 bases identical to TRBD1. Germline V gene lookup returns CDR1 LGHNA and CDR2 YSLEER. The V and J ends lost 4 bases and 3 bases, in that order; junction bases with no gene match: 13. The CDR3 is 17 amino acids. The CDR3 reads CASSPGTGGLGYYGYTF. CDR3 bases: TGCGCCAGCAGCCCCGGGACAGGTGGTCTTGGGTACTATGGCTACACCTTC.

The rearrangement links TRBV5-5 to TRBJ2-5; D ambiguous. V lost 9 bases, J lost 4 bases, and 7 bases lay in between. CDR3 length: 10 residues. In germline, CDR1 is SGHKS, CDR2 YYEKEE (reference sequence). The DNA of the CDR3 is TGTGCCATACCAGGAGAGACCCAGTACTTC. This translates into CAIPGETQYF.

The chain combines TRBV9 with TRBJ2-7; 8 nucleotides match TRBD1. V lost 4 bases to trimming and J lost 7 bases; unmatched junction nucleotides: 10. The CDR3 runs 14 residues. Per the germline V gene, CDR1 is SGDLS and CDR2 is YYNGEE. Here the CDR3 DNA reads TGTGCCAGCAGCATTCATTCAGGGGGCGAAGAGCAGTACTTC. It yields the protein CASSIHSGGEEQYF.

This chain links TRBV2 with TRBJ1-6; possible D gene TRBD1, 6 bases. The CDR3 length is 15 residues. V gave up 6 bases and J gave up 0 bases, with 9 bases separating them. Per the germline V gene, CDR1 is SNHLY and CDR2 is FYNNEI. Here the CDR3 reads CASRTGSSYNSPLHF. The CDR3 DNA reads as TGTGCCAGCAGGACAGGCAGCTCCTATAATTCACCCCTCCACTTT.

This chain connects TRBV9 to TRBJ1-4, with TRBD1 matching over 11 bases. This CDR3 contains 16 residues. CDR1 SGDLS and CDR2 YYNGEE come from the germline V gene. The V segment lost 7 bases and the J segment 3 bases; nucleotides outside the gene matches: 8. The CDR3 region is CASGQGAWGANEKLFF. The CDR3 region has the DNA TGTGCCAGCGGACAGGGGGCGTGGGGGGCTAATGAAAAACTGTTTTTT.

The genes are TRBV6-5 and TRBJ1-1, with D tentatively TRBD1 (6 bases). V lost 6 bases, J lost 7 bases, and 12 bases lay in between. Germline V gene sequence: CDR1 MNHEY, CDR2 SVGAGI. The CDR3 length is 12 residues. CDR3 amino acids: CASSEGGGEAFF. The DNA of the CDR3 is TGTGCCAGCAGCGAGGGAGGGGGTGAAGCTTTCTTT.

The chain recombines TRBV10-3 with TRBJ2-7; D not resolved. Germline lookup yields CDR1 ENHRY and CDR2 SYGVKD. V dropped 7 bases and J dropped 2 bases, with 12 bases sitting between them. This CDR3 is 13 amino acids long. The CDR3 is CAITWSEAYEQYF. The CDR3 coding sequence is TGTGCCATCACCTGGTCAGAGGCCTACGAGCAGTACTTC.

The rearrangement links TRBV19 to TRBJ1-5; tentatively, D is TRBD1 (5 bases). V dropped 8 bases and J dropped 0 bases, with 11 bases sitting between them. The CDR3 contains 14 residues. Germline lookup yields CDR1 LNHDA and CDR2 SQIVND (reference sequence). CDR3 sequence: CASRQTYSNQPQHF. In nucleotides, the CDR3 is TGTGCCAGTCGACAGACTTATAGCAATCAGCCCCAGCATTTT.

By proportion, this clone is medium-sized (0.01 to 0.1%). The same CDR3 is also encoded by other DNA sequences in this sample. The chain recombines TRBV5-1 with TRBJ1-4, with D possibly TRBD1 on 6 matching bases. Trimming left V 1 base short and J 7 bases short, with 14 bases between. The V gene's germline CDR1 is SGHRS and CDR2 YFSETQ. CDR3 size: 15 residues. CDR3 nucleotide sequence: TGCGCCAGCAGCTTGAGGGGGGGGCAGGGTGAAAAACTGTTTTTT. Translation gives CASSLRGGQGEKLFF.

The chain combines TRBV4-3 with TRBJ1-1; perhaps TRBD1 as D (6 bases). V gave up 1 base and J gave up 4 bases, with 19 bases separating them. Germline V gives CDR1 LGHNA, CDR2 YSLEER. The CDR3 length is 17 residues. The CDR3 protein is CASSQATRGPLGTEAFF. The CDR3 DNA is TGCGCCAGCAGCCAAGCGACCAGGGGCCCATTGGGCACTGAAGCTTTCTTT.

The CDR3 loop reads CASSEGTGAFSGNTIYF. The CDR3 coding sequence is TGTGCCAGCAGCGAAGGGACAGGGGCCTTCTCTGGAAACACCATATATTTT. The chain has TRBV7-8 and TRBJ1-3; 10 positions match TRBD1. This CDR3 contains 17 residues. Germline trimming cut 5 bases from V and 0 bases from J; bases unmatched to any gene: 7. Per germline, CDR1 SGHVS and CDR2 FQNEAQ.

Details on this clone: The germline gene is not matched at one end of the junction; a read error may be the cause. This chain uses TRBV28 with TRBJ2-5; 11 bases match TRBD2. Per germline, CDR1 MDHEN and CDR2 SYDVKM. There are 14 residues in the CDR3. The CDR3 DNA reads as TGTGCCAGCAATTTAGCGGGGGGGCAAGAGACCCAGTACTTC. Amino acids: CASNLAGGQETQYF.

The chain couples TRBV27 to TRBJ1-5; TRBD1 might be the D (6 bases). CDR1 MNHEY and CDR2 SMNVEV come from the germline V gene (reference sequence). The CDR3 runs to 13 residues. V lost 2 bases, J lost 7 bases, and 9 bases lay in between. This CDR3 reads CASSLGGWQPQHF. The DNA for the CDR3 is TGTGCCAGCAGTTTAGGGGGCTGGCAGCCCCAGCATTTT.

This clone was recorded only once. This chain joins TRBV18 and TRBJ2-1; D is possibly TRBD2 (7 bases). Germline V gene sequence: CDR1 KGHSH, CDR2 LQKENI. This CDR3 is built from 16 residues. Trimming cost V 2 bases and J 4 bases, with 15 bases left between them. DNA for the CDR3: TGTGCCAGCTCACCAGCGGGGGCCCCTTTTTACAATGAGCAGTTCTTC. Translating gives CASSPAGAPFYNEQFF.

CDR3 region: CASSPTGGQETQYF. CDR3 bases: TGTGCCAGCAGCCCGACAGGGGGCCAAGAGACCCAGTACTTC. The genes are TRBV11-1 and TRBJ2-5; 9 nucleotides agree with TRBD1. Trimming at V came to 5 bases and at J to 1 base, leaving 2 bases not matched to a gene. The CDR3 sequence is 14 residues long. Germline V CDR1 and CDR2: SGHAT, FQDESV (reference sequence).

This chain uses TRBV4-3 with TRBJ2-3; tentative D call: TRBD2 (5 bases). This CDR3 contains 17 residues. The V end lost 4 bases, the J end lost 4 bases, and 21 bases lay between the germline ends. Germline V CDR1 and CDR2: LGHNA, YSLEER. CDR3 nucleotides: TGCGCCAGCAGCCTGAGCGACTACCCACGAGGCCCAGATACGCAGTATTTT. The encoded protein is CASSLSDYPRGPDTQYF.